This entry features one TCR beta chain sequence. Its antigen is currently unknown. Germline CDR1 is LNHDA and CDR2 is SQIVND (reference sequence). Germline trimming cut 7 bases from V and 5 bases from J; bases unmatched to any gene: 6. The CDR3 is 13 amino acids. Both 60 Vbeta primers and 13 Jbeta primers went into the PCR. As processed by the authors: Later, an analysis found tens of millions of unique TCR beta chains, and 9.5 million to 11 million of these were shared. TCRdb's table, derived via immunoSEQ multiplex PCR, lists solely in-frame clones and lacks some. Clonal size and the V and J genes are those of that table, whereas D and trimming came from the DNA. Seen here are fewer than 200,000 clones, 80% observed once, and the top ten hold around 4.5%. The sample comes from a study of cytomegalovirus exposure and HLA in healthy donors. Whole-study results and caveats: One cluster of highly shared sequence variants probably arose as a sequencing artifact.

The specimen was PBMCs. The TCR was taken from a man aged 30 to 39 in good health and CMV-seronegative. This chain links TRBV19 with TRBJ1-2; TRBD1 aligns across 8 bases. CDR3 in DNA: TGTGCCAGTAAAAGGGGACAGGCATATGGCTACACCTTC. Translation gives CASKRGQAYGYTF.